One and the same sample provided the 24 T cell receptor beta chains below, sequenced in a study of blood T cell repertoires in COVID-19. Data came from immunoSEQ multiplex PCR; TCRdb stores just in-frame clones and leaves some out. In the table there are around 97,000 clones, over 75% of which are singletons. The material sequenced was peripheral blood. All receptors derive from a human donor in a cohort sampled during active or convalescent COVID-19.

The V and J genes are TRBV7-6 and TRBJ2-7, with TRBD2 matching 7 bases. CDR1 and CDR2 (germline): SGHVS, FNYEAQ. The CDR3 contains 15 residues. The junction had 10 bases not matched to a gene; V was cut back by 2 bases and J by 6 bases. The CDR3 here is CASSLSRRGYGEQYF. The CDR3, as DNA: TGTGCCAGCAGCTTATCCAGGCGGGGGTACGGCGAGCAGTACTTC.

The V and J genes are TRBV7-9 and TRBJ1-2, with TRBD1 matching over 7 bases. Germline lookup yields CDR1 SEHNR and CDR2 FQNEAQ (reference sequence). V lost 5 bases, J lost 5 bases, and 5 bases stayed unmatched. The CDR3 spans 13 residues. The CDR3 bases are TGTGCCAGCAGCGAAGGGACAGAATATGGCTACACCTTC. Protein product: CASSEGTEYGYTF.

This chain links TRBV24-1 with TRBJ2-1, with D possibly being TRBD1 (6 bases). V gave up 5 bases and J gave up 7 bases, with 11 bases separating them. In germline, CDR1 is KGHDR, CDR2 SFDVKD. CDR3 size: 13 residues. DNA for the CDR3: TGTGCCACCAGTGCAGGGGCGCATAATGAGCAGTTCTTC. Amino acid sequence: CATSAGAHNEQFF.

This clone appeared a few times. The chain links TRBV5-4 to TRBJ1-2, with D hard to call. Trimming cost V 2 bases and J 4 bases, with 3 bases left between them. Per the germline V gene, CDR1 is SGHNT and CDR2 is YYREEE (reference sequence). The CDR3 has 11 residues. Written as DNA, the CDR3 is TGTGCCAGCAGCTTCAGCTATGGCTACACCTTC. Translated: CASSFSYGYTF.

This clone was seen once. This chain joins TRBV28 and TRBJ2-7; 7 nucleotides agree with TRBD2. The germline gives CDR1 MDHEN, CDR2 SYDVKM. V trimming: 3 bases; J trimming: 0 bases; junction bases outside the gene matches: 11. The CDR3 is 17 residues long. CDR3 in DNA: TGTGCCAGCAGTTTGGGTGAGGGAGGGTCTTACTCCTACGAGCAGTACTTC. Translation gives CASSLGEGGSYSYEQYF. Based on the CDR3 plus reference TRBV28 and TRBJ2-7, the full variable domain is DVKVTQSSRYLVKRTGEKVFLECVQDMDHENMFWYRQDPGLGLRLIYFSYDVKMKEKGDIPEGYSVSREKKERFSLILESASTNQTSMYLCASSLGEGGSYSYEQYFGPGTRLTVT.

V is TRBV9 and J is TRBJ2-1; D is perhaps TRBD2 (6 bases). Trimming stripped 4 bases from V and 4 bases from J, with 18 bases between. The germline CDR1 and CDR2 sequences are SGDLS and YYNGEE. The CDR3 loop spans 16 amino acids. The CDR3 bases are TGTGCCAGCAGCTCCGACCCCGGGACTTTGTACAATGAGCAGTTCTTC. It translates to CASSSDPGTLYNEQFF.

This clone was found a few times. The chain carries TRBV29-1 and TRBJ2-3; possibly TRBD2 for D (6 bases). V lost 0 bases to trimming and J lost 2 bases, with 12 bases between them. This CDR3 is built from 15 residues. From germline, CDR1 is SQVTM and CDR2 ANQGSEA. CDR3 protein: CSVEDLEGSTDTQYF. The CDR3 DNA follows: TGCAGCGTTGAAGATCTGGAGGGGTCCACAGATACGCAGTATTTT.

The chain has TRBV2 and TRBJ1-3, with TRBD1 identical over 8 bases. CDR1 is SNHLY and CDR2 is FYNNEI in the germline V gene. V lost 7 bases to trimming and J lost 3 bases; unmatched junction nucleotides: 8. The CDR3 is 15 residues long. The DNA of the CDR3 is TGTGCCAGCACTGTCGACAGGGGTAATGGAAACACCATATATTTT. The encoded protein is CASTVDRGNGNTIYF.

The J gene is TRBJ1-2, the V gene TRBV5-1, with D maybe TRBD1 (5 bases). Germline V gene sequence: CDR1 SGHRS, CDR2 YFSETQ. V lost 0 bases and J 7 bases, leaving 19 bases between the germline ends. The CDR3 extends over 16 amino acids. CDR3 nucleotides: TGCGCCAGCAGCTTGGCCGGCTCGACGACAGTTCCTGGCTACACCTTC. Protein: CASSLAGSTTVPGYTF.

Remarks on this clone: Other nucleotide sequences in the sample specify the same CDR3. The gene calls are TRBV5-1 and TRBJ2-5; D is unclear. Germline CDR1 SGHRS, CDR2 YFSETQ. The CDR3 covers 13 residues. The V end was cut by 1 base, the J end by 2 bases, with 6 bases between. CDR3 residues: CASSLNTQETQYF. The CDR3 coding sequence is TGCGCCAGCAGCTTGAACACACAAGAGACCCAGTACTTC. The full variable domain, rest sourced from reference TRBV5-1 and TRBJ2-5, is KAGVTQTPRYLIKTRGQQVTLSCSPISGHRSVSWYQQTPGQGLQFLFEYFSETQRNKGNFPGRFSGRQFSNSRSEMNVSTLELGDSALYLCASSLNTQETQYFGPGTRLLVL.

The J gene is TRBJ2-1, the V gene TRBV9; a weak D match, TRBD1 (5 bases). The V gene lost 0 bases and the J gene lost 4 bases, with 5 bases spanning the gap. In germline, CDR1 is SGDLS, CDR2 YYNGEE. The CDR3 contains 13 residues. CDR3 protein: CASSVGQYNEQFF. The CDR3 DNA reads TGTGCCAGCAGCGTAGGACAGTACAATGAGCAGTTCTTC.

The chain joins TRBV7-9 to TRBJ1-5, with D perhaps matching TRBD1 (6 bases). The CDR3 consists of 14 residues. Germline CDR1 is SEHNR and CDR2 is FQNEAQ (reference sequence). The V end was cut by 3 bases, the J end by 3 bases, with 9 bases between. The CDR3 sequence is CASSFGQSNQPQHF. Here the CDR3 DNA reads TGTGCCAGCAGCTTTGGACAGTCCAATCAGCCCCAGCATTTT.

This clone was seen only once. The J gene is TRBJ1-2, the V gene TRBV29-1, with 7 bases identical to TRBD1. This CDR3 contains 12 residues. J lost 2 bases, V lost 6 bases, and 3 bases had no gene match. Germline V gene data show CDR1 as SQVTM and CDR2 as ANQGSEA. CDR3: CSVSDRNYGYTF. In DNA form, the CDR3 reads TGCAGCGTCTCGGACAGGAACTATGGCTACACCTTC. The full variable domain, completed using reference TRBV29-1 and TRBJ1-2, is SAVISQKPSRDICQRGTSLTIQCQVDSQVTMMFWYRQQPGQSLTLIATANQGSEATYESGFVIDKFPISRPNLTFSTLTVSNMSPEDSSIYLCSVSDRNYGYTFGSGTRLTVV.

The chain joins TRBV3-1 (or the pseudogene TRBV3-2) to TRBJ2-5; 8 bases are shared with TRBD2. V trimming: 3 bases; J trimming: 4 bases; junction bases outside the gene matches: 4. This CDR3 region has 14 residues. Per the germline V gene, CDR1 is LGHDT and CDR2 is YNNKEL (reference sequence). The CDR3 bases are TGTGCCAGCAGCCAGGTCACTAGCGGAGAGACCCAGTACTTC. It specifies CASSQVTSGETQYF.

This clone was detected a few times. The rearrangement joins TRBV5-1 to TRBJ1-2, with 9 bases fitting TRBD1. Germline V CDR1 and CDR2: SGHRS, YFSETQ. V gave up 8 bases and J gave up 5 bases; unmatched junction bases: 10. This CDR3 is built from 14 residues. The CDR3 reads CASTSGTGFYGYTF. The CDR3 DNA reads TGCGCCAGTACATCCGGGACAGGGTTTTATGGCTACACCTTC.

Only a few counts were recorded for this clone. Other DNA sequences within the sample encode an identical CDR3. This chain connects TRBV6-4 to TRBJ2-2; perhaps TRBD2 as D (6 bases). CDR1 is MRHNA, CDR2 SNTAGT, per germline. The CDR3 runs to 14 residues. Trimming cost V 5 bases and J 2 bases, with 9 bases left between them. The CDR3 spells CASSRRENTGELFF. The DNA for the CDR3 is TGTGCCAGCAGTCGGCGGGAAAACACCGGGGAGCTGTTTTTT.

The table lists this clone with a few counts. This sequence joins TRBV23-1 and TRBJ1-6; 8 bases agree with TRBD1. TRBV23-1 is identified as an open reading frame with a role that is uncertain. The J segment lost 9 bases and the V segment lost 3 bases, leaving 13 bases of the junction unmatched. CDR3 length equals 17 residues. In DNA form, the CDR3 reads TGCGCCAGCAGTCAGCGTAAACTCCGGACAGGGTGTTCACCCCTCCACTTT. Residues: CASSQRKLRTGCSPLHF.

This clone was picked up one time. CDR3 protein: CASRLLAGGGIQYF. The DNA for the CDR3 is TGTGCCAGCCGCCTACTTGCGGGGGGTGGCATTCAGTACTTC. The chain is built from TRBV5-6 and TRBJ2-4; 8 bases agree with TRBD2. Germline V gives CDR1 SGHDT, CDR2 YYEEEE. Trimming at V came to 7 bases and at J to 9 bases, leaving 12 bases not matched to a gene. The CDR3 sequence is 14 residues long.

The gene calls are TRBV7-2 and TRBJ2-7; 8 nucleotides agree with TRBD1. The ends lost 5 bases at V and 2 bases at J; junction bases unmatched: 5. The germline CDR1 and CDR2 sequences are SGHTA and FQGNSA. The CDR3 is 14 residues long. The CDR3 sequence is CASSIDRGPYEQYF. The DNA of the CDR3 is TGTGCCAGCAGCATAGACAGGGGTCCCTACGAGCAGTACTTC. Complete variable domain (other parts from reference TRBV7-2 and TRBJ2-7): GAGVSQSPSNKVTEKGKDVELRCDPISGHTALYWYRQSLGQGLEFLIYFQGNSAPDKSGLPSDRFSAERTGGSVSTLTIQRTQQEDSAVYLCASSIDRGPYEQYFGPGTRLTVT.

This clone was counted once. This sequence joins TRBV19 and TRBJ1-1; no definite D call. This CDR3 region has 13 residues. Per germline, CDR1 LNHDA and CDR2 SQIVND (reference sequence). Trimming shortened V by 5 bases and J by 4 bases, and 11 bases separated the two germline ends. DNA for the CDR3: TGTGCCAGTAGTTTTTCAGACTCCACTGAAGCTTTCTTT. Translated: CASSFSDSTEAFF.

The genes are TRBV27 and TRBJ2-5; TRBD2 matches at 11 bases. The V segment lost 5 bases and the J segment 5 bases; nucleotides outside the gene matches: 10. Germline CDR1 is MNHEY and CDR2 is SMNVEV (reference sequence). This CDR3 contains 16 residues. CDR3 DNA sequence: TGTGCCAGCAGTGCCGGGACTAGCGGATTCAGGGAGACCCAGTACTTC. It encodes CASSAGTSGFRETQYF.

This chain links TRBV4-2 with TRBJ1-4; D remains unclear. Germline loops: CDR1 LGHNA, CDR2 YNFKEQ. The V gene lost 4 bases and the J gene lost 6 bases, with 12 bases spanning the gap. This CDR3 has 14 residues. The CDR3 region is CASSPERSDEKLFF. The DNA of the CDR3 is TGTGCCAGCAGCCCCGAGAGGTCGGATGAAAAACTGTTTTTT.

CDR3 amino acids: CASSIRMTGGDRSPLHF. DNA for the CDR3: TGTGCCAGTAGTATTAGGATGACAGGGGGCGATCGGTCACCCCTCCACTTT. The chain carries TRBV19 and TRBJ1-6; 10 bases fit TRBD1. Germline V gene sequence: CDR1 LNHDA, CDR2 SQIVND (reference sequence). V was clipped by 3 bases and J by 10 bases; unmatched bases: 12. The CDR3 has 17 residues.

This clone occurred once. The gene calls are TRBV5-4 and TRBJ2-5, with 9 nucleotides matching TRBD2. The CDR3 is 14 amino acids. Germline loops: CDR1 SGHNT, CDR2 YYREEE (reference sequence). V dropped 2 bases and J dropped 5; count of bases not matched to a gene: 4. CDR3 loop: CASSLVSGGETQYF. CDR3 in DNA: TGTGCCAGCAGCTTAGTTAGCGGGGGTGAGACCCAGTACTTC.